This entry features one T cell receptor (beta chain) sequence. Clones were read by immunoSEQ multiplex PCR, and TCRdb kept only the in-frame ones, dropping some. The data hold roughly 72,000 clones, with approximately 89% observed a single time. The sample is drawn from a study of OX40 agonist ivuxolimab in advanced cancers. Across the study: Each patient was given ivuxolimab into a vein every 2 weeks, at 0.01 to 10 mg/kg. Partial responses, seen in three patients, involved one hepatocellular carcinoma and two cutaneous melanomas.

Germline V gene sequence: CDR1 SEHNR, CDR2 FQNEAQ (reference sequence). The trim removed 4 bases at V and 6 bases at J, leaving 13 bases unmatched. The CDR3 runs to 18 residues. The rearrangement links TRBV7-9 to TRBJ2-2; 11 bases agree with TRBD1. The material was CD4+ or CD8+ T cells sorted from blood, obtained in a trial of the OX40 agonist ivuxolimab. The sequence derives from an adult with an advanced solid tumor such as melanoma, head and neck, liver or kidney cancer. CDR3 loop: CASSSHRPGTGGSGELFF. Written as DNA, the CDR3 is TGTGCCAGCAGCTCCCACCGCCCCGGGACAGGGGGGTCCGGGGAGCTGTTTTTT.